A single sample is the source of the 16 T cell receptor beta chains below, sequenced in a study of T cells in Graves' hyperthyroidism and ophthalmopathy. RNA transcripts provided the source from which TCR beta CDR3 regions were amplified. TCR CDR3 regions were first amplified by RT-PCR with HTBI primers. TCRdb processed the multiplex PCR reads anew with MiXCR; each CDR3 protein has one entry. The sample lists 300,000 to 350,000 distinct CDR3 sequences, about 18% occurring once. Specimen: blood. Every receptor here comes from a woman between 50 and 59 years old with Graves' hyperthyroidism.

This clonotype has at least ten counts. V and J are TRBV6-2 or TRBV6-3 and TRBJ2-1; 11 bases map to TRBD2. Germline loops: CDR1 MNHEY, CDR2 SVGEGT. V shed 9 bases and J 9 bases; nucleotides not matched to a gene: 1. This CDR3 region has 11 residues. DNA of the CDR3: TGTGCCAGTAGCGGGAGGGGTGAGCAGTTCTTC. It specifies CASSGRGEQFF.

The rearrangement uses TRBV7-9 and TRBJ2-1, with TRBD2 matching over 13 bases. J lost 4 bases, V lost 8 bases, and 2 bases had no gene match. CDR3 length: 14 residues. Germline values: CDR1 SEHNR, CDR2 FQNEAQ (reference sequence). In DNA form, the CDR3 reads TGTGCCAGCGAACTAGCGGGAGGGTACAATGAGCAGTTCTTC. Its protein is CASELAGGYNEQFF.

This clonotype was detected a few times. The chain uses TRBV30 and TRBJ1-4; 12 nucleotides line up with TRBD1. Germline CDR1 and CDR2: GTSNPN and SVGIG (reference sequence). The CDR3 totals 13 residues. V lost 5 bases and J lost 8; bases outside the gene matches: 3. This CDR3 is CAWGTGGNEKLFF. DNA for the CDR3: TGTGCCTGGGGGACAGGGGGCAACGAAAAACTGTTTTTT.

This clonotype was counted many times. The chain carries TRBV29-1 and TRBJ2-3; D perhaps matches TRBD2 (6 bases). This CDR3 comprises 13 residues. The germline V and J ends were trimmed by 5 bases and 0 bases, with 9 bases remaining between them. Germline V lookup: CDR1 SQVTM, CDR2 ANQGSEA. The CDR3 bases are TGCAGCGTTCCCCGGGGGAGCACAGATACGCAGTATTTT. This encodes CSVPRGSTDTQYF.

This clonotype was found many times. This chain uses TRBV2 with TRBJ2-7, with TRBD2 matching over 8 bases. The CDR3 runs to 12 residues. Unmatched junction bases numbered 7, after V lost 11 bases and J lost 4 bases. Germline CDR1 is SNHLY and CDR2 is FYNNEI. The CDR3 DNA sequence: TGTGCCTTCAACGGGGGGGGGTACGAGCAGTACTTC. Translated: CAFNGGGYEQYF.

This clonotype was observed many times. The chain couples TRBV11-2 to TRBJ2-2; D remains ambiguous. Trimming cost V 5 bases and J 2 bases, with 12 bases left between them. This CDR3 has 15 amino acids. Germline loops: CDR1 SGHAT, CDR2 FQNNGV. CDR3 nucleotides: TGTGCCAGCAGCAATTGGAAGGAAAACACCGGGGAGCTGTTTTTT. This sequence encodes CASSNWKENTGELFF.

This clonotype has ten or more counts. This chain connects TRBV18 to TRBJ1-2, with 9 bases lining up with TRBD1. CDR1 is KGHSH, CDR2 LQKENI, per germline. The CDR3 covers 15 residues. V lost 2 bases, J lost 4 bases, and 5 bases stayed unmatched. CDR3 in amino acids: CASSPGQGHVYGYTF. For the CDR3, the DNA is TGTGCCAGCTCACCAGGACAGGGGCACGTCTATGGCTACACCTTC.

This clonotype was seen a few times. The rearrangement links TRBV7-2 to TRBJ2-1; TRBD2 matches 9 bases. The CDR3 sequence is 14 residues long. From germline, CDR1 is SGHTA and CDR2 FQGNSA. With V trimmed by 5 bases and J by 8 bases, 7 bases remained unmatched. As DNA, the CDR3 is TGTGCCAGCAGCCCGGCGGGGGGGCTTTATGAGCAGTTCTTC. Translation gives CASSPAGGLYEQFF.

This clonotype was seen many times. CDR3 in amino acids: CSARVGSSYNEQFF. In nucleotides, the CDR3 is TGCAGTGCTAGAGTCGGTAGCTCCTACAATGAGCAGTTCTTC. The gene calls are TRBV20-1 and TRBJ2-1; D is unresolved. The CDR3 is 14 amino acids. V was pared by 1 base and J by 0 bases, with 7 bases between. The germline CDR1 and CDR2 sequences are DFQATT and SNEGSKA (reference sequence).

V and J are TRBV19 and TRBJ1-1, with D uncertain. CDR1 is LNHDA, CDR2 SQIVND, per germline (reference sequence). Deletions cut 7 bases from V and 3 bases from J, with 15 bases between. This CDR3 contains 14 residues. CDR3 residues: CASKGGSGDTEAFF. Here the CDR3 DNA reads TGTGCCAGTAAAGGTGGGTCCGGGGACACTGAAGCTTTCTTT.

A note on this clonotype: This may arise from a read error, as a much more abundant clone is one base away. The chain carries TRBV6-1 and TRBJ1-2; no definite D call. CDR1 MNHNS and CDR2 SASEGT come from the germline V gene. The CDR3 loop spans 15 amino acids. The CDR3 sequence is CASSEIQTINCGYTF. The CDR3 nucleotides read TGTGCCAGCAGTGAGATACAGACGATTAACTGTGGCTACACCTTC.

This clonotype has at least ten counts. This rearrangement joins TRBV2 to TRBJ1-2; D possibly corresponds to TRBD1 (5 bases). The CDR3 totals 15 residues. Deletions cut 10 bases from V and 6 bases from J, with 24 bases between. Germline CDR1 reads SNHLY; CDR2 reads FYNNEI. CDR3 nucleotide sequence: TGTGCCACCCGACCGGGACCGCCCAAGGTCGATGGCTACACCTTC. Translation: CATRPGPPKVDGYTF.

The rearrangement links TRBV5-1 to TRBJ2-3, with D maybe TRBD2 (6 bases). Trimming took 0 bases from V and 6 from J, leaving 11 bases between them. The CDR3 totals 14 residues. Germline CDR1 and CDR2: SGHRS and YFSETQ. CDR3 sequence (DNA): TGCGCCAGCAGCTTGGATGCGGGGCCGGATACGCAGTATTTT. It encodes CASSLDAGPDTQYF.

This clonotype was seen many times. V and J are TRBV12-3 or TRBV12-4 and TRBJ2-1; 12 bases line up with TRBD2. CDR3 length equals 15 residues. The V gene end was trimmed by 6 bases and the J gene end by 4 bases; junction bases not matched to a gene: 4. The CDR3 loop reads CASRGTSGGYNEQFF. The CDR3, as DNA: TGTGCCAGCAGGGGAACTAGCGGGGGGTACAATGAGCAGTTCTTC.

Remarks on this clonotype: A much larger clone differs from this one at a single base, so this may be a read error. The chain joins TRBV18 to TRBJ1-1; 8 nucleotides match TRBD1. Per the germline V gene, CDR1 is KGHSH and CDR2 is LQKENI. CDR3 length: 18 residues. The CDR3 DNA reads as TGTGGCAGCTCACTTTCTCCCGGGACAGGAGGGTTGTACACTGAAGCTTTCTTT. Encoded protein: CGSSLSPGTGGLYTEAFF.

This chain uses TRBV20-1 with TRBJ2-7; D is undetermined. Germline CDR1 is DFQATT and CDR2 is SNEGSKA (reference sequence). The V gene lost 4 bases and the J gene lost 6 bases, with 7 bases spanning the gap. This CDR3 spans 10 amino acids. In DNA, the CDR3 is TGCAGTGCTATCTCTGGCGAGCAGTACTTC. Translating gives CSAISGEQYF.